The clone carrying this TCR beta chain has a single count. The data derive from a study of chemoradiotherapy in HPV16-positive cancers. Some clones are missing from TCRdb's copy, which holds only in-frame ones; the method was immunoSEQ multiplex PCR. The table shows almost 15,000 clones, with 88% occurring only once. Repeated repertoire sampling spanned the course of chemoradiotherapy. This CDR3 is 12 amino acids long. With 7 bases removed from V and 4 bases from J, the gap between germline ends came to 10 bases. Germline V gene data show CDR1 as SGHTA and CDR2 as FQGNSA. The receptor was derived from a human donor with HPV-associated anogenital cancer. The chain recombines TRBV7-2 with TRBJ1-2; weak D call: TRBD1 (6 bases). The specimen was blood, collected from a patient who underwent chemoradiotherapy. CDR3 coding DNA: TGTGCCAGCACCCAGGGGACCTATGGCTACACCTTC. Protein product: CASTQGTYGYTF.